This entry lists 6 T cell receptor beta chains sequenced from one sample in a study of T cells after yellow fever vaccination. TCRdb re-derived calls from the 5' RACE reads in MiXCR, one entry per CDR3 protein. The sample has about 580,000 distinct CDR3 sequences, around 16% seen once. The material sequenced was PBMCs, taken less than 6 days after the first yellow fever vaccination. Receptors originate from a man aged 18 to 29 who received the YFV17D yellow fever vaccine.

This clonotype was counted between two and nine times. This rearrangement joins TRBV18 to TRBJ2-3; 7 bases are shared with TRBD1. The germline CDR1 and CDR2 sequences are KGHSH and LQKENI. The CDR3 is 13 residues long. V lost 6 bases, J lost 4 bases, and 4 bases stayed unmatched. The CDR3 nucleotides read TGTGCCAGCTCGACAGGGCTCCCAGATACGCAGTATTTT. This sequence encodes CASSTGLPDTQYF.

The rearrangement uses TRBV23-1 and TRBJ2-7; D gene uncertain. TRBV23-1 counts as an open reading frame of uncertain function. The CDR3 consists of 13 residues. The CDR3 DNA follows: TGCGCCAGCTGTCAGCAGATCCCCTCCGAGCACTACGTC. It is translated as CASCQQIPSEHYV.

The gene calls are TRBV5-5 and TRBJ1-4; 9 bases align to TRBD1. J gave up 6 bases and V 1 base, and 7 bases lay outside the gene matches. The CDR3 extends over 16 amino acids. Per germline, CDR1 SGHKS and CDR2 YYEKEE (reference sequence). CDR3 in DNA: TGTGCCAGCAGCTTGCTGACGGGACAGGGTTATGAAAAACTGTTTTTT. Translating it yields CASSLLTGQGYEKLFF.

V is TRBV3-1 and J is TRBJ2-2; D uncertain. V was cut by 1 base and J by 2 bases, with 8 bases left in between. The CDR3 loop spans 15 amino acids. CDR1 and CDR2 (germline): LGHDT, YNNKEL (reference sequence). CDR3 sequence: CASSQGGVNTGELFF. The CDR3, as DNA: TGTGCCAGCAGCCAAGGTGGAGTCAACACCGGGGAGCTGTTTTTT.

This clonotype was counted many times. The CDR3 loop is CASSPGTFGPDTQYF. Here the CDR3 DNA reads TGCGCCAGCAGCCCCGGGACGTTCGGGCCAGATACGCAGTATTTT. This sequence joins TRBV5-1 and TRBJ2-3; D could derive from TRBD1 or TRBD2 (5 bases each). V dropped 4 bases and J dropped 4 bases, with 16 bases sitting between them. CDR1 and CDR2 from the germline V gene are SGHRS and YFSETQ. The CDR3 consists of 15 residues.

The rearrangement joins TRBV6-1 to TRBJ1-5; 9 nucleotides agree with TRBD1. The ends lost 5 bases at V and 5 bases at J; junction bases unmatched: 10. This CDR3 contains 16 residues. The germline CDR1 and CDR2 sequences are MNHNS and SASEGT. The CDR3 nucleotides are TGTGCCAGCAGTCAACCGGGACAGGGAGGTTATCAGCCCCAGCATTTT. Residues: CASSQPGQGGYQPQHF.